What follows is one TCR beta chain and its context. Its specificity is unknown. These data originate in a study of response to subunit inactivated influenza vaccine. V shed 3 bases and J 5 bases; nucleotides not matched to a gene: 5. CDR1 and CDR2 (germline): LGHNA, YSLEER. The length of the CDR3 is 15 residues. Findings and limits, study-wide: With each seasonal influenza vaccination, the authors suggested, few new T cells are recruited.

Via MiXCR, TCRdb re-called the RT-PCR reads, giving one row per CDR3 protein. Of roughly 570,000 distinct CDR3 sequences in the sample, under 15% were seen once. The origin of this receptor is a man aged 45-65 years who received an inactivated influenza vaccine. The chain recombines TRBV4-3 with TRBJ2-2; 8 bases map to TRBD1. Specimen: PBMCs from blood, collected 45 days after vaccination. The CDR3 protein is CASSHGQGWTGELFF. Written as DNA, the CDR3 is TGCGCCAGCAGCCATGGACAGGGTTGGACCGGGGAGCTGTTTTTT.